One and the same sample provided the 28 T cell receptor beta chains below, sequenced in a study of a mutant IDH1 vaccine in newly diagnosed glioma. Indicated time point: week 23, last vaccination. The content of each vaccine dose was 300 ug of mutant IDH1 20-mer peptide, and topical imiquimod accompanied it. Which antigens these TCRs recognize remains unknown. Libraries were prepared by immunoSEQ multiplex PCR; TCRdb keeps only in-frame clonotypes and omits some of them. The repertoire holds 20,000 to 25,000 clones, with about four fifths as singletons. This material consisted of PBMCs, taken from a glioma patient whose treatment included an IDH1 peptide vaccine. All receptors come from a man between 25 and 39 years old with glioma.

This chain links TRBV27 with TRBJ2-5, with 9 bases lining up with TRBD2. This CDR3 comprises 16 residues. Germline loops: CDR1 MNHEY, CDR2 SMNVEV (reference sequence). The trim removed 5 bases at V and 4 bases at J, leaving 11 bases unmatched. The CDR3 coding sequence is TGTGCCAGCAGTCCTTTAGCGGGAGAGGATTTAGAGACCCAGTACTTC. It encodes CASSPLAGEDLETQYF.

This chain uses TRBV19 with TRBJ2-1; 14 bases align to TRBD2. The germline V gene encodes CDR1 LNHDA and CDR2 SQIVND (reference sequence). Germline trimming cut 2 bases from V and 12 bases from J; bases unmatched to any gene: 9. This CDR3 is 16 amino acids long. CDR3 coding DNA: TGTGCCAGTAGTATAAACCCCGGGACTAGCGGGGGAACGCAGTTCTTC. Its protein is CASSINPGTSGGTQFF. The variable domain in full, completed from reference TRBV19 and TRBJ2-1, reads DGGITQSPKYLFRKEGQNVTLSCEQNLNHDAMYWYRQDPGQGLRLIYYSQIVNDFQKGDIAEGYSVSREKKESFPLTVTSAQKNPTAFYLCASSINPGTSGGTQFFGPGTRLTVL.

The chain uses TRBV7-9 and TRBJ2-1; 11 nucleotides align to TRBD2. This CDR3 spans 15 amino acids. Germline trimming cut 5 bases from V and 4 bases from J; bases unmatched to any gene: 4. The germline V gene has CDR1 SEHNR and CDR2 FQNEAQ (reference sequence). The CDR3 region is CASSLLAGGYNEQFF. In DNA, the CDR3 is TGTGCCAGCAGCCTCCTAGCGGGAGGTTACAATGAGCAGTTCTTC. Using reference TRBV7-9 and TRBJ2-1 for the parts outside the CDR3, the full variable domain is DTGVSQNPRHKITKRGQNVTFRCDPISEHNRLYWYRQTLGQGPEFLTYFQNEAQLEKSRLLSDRFSAERPKGSFSTLEIQRTEQGDSAMYLCASSLLAGGYNEQFFGPGTRLTVL.

This clone was picked up one time. The rearrangement links TRBV5-6 to TRBJ2-7; perhaps D is TRBD1 or TRBD2 (6 bases each). Germline CDR1 reads SGHDT; CDR2 reads YYEEEE. CDR3 length: 13 residues. The V end lost 4 bases, the J end lost 1 base, and 9 bases lay between the germline ends. The DNA for the CDR3 is TGTGCCAGCAGCGGGGGGCCTTCCTACGAGCAGTACTTC. It is translated as CASSGGPSYEQYF. Supplemented by reference TRBV5-6 and TRBJ2-7, the full variable domain reads DAGVTQSPTHLIKTRGQQVTLRCSPKSGHDTVSWYQQALGQGPQFIFQYYEEEERQRGNFPDRFSGHQFPNYSSELNVNALLLGDSALYLCASSGGPSYEQYFGPGTRLTVT.

This clone was counted once. The V gene is TRBV29-1, the J gene TRBJ2-1; 7 bases agree with TRBD1. V lost 5 bases and J lost 4; bases outside the gene matches: 2. The CDR3 covers 12 residues. Germline lookup yields CDR1 SQVTM and CDR2 ANQGSEA. CDR3 residues: CSVWDRYNEQFF. CDR3 nucleotides: TGCAGCGTTTGGGACAGATACAATGAGCAGTTCTTC.

This clone was observed a single time. This rearrangement joins TRBV5-4 to TRBJ2-2; D is ambiguous. Trimming stripped 0 bases from V and 9 bases from J, with 12 bases between. This CDR3 has 14 amino acids. Per the germline V gene, CDR1 is SGHNT and CDR2 is YYREEE (reference sequence). In nucleotides, the CDR3 is TGTGCCAGCAGCTTGGTGGGAACGGCCCGGGAGCTGTTTTTT. Its protein is CASSLVGTARELFF.

The rearrangement uses TRBV27 and TRBJ2-1; D possibly matches TRBD1 or TRBD2 (6 bases each). The CDR3 is 16 amino acids. Germline CDR1 is MNHEY and CDR2 is SMNVEV (reference sequence). Trimming stripped 3 bases from V and 0 bases from J, with 12 bases between. CDR3 residues: CASSLGGGRSYNEQFF. CDR3 bases: TGTGCCAGCAGTTTGGGGGGCGGGCGCTCCTACAATGAGCAGTTCTTC.

The table lists this clone with a few counts. This chain joins TRBV11-2 and TRBJ1-2; D is perhaps TRBD1 (6 bases). CDR3 length: 15 amino acids. CDR1 and CDR2 from the germline V gene are SGHAT and FQNNGV. Between the trimmed V and J ends, which lost 7 bases and 0 bases, there was a span of 15 bases. The CDR3: CASTPSDSSNYGYTF. For the CDR3, the DNA is TGTGCCAGCACTCCTTCGGACAGTTCTAACTATGGCTACACCTTC.

This chain links TRBV27 with TRBJ1-1; no reliable D call. V was clipped by 6 bases and J by 12 bases, with 17 bases between them. Germline V gene lookup returns CDR1 MNHEY and CDR2 SMNVEV (reference sequence). The CDR3 spans 12 residues. The CDR3 here is CASSQTLRPTFF. Written as DNA, the CDR3 is TGTGCCAGCAGCCAGACTCTAAGACCAACTTTCTTT.

In this sample, this clone turned up once. The V and J genes are TRBV27 and TRBJ2-7; 7 bases map to TRBD2. The germline V gene has CDR1 MNHEY and CDR2 SMNVEV (reference sequence). The J segment lost 3 bases and the V segment lost 2 bases, leaving 13 bases of the junction unmatched. There are 17 residues in the CDR3. The CDR3 DNA sequence: TGTGCCAGCAGTTTACCTTACCCGGGAGGACCCAACTACGAGCAGTACTTC. Protein product: CASSLPYPGGPNYEQYF.

The chain carries TRBV5-4 and TRBJ2-7, with TRBD2 matching over 8 bases. This CDR3 comprises 14 residues. The junction had 5 bases not matched to a gene; V was cut back by 6 bases and J by 0 bases. CDR1 and CDR2 (germline): SGHNT, YYREEE (reference sequence). The CDR3 spells CASNSGGGSYEQYF. In nucleotides, the CDR3 is TGTGCCAGCAACTCGGGGGGGGGCTCCTACGAGCAGTACTTC. Together with reference TRBV5-4 and TRBJ2-7, the CDR3 gives the full variable domain: ETGVTQSPTHLIKTRGQQVTLRCSSQSGHNTVSWYQQALGQGPQFIFQYYREEENGRGNFPPRFSGLQFPNYSSELNVNALELDDSALYLCASNSGGGSYEQYFGPGTRLTVT.

The J gene is TRBJ1-5, the V gene TRBV5-6, with D unclear. Germline V gives CDR1 SGHDT, CDR2 YYEEEE. The CDR3 spans 12 residues. The V end lost 0 bases, the J end lost 5 bases, and 3 bases lay between the germline ends. The CDR3 coding sequence is TGTGCCAGCAGCTTGGTCGATCAGCCCCAGCATTTT. It is translated as CASSLVDQPQHF.

V and J are TRBV5-1 and TRBJ2-7, with D unresolved. CDR1 and CDR2 from the germline V gene are SGHRS and YFSETQ. The ends were cut back, 0 bases at V and 0 bases at J, with 4 bases in the middle. CDR3 length: 13 amino acids. The CDR3: CASSLASSYEQYF. In nucleotides, the CDR3 is TGCGCCAGCAGCTTGGCTTCCTCCTACGAGCAGTACTTC.

The chain recombines TRBV2 with TRBJ2-1; D might be TRBD2 (6 bases). The CDR3 covers 14 residues. V gave up 6 bases and J gave up 3 bases, with 12 bases separating them. Germline V gene sequence: CDR1 SNHLY, CDR2 FYNNEI. The chain's CDR3 is CASSWTTFYNEQFF. The CDR3 DNA is TGTGCCAGCAGCTGGACTACTTTCTACAATGAGCAGTTCTTC.

J is TRBJ2-2 and V is TRBV7-6; 8 positions match TRBD1. Germline V gives CDR1 SGHVS, CDR2 FNYEAQ. Trimming took 5 bases from V and 0 from J; bases not matched to a gene: 14. The CDR3 extends over 19 amino acids. The CDR3 nucleotides read TGTGCCAGCAGCCCGAAATTCCCGTGGGACAGGACGAACACCGGGGAGCTGTTTTTT. Its translation: CASSPKFPWDRTNTGELFF. The variable domain in full, with the rest retrieved from reference TRBV7-6 and TRBJ2-2, is GAGVSQSPRYKVTKRGQDVALRCDPISGHVSLYWYRQALGQGPEFLTYFNYEAQQDKSGLPNDRFSAERPEGSISTLTIQRTEQRDSAMYRCASSPKFPWDRTNTGELFFGEGSRLTVL.

This clone was observed a few times. The chain couples TRBV10-1 to TRBJ2-1; 14 bases fit TRBD2. V was clipped by 1 base and J by 2 bases; unmatched bases: 4. CDR3 length equals 18 residues. Germline loops: CDR1 WNHNN, CDR2 SYGVQD (reference sequence). CDR3 amino acids: CASSEYGTSGRAYNEQFF. CDR3 sequence (DNA): TGCGCCAGCAGTGAGTATGGGACTAGCGGGAGAGCCTACAATGAGCAGTTCTTC.

V and J are TRBV6-5 and TRBJ1-5, with TRBD1 matching over 7 bases. CDR1 and CDR2 (germline): MNHEY, SVGAGI. The CDR3 sequence is 14 residues long. With 6 bases clipped from V and 3 bases from J, the junction kept 5 bases outside the gene matches. The CDR3 DNA reads as TGTGCCAGCAGCCCAGACAGGGACAATCAGCCCCAGCATTTT. This gives the protein CASSPDRDNQPQHF.

The chain is built from TRBV30 and TRBJ2-7, with TRBD2 matching 9 bases. CDR1 is GTSNPN, CDR2 SVGIG, per germline (reference sequence). CDR3 length: 14 amino acids. J gave up 7 bases and V 0 bases, and 7 bases lay outside the gene matches. The CDR3 nucleotides read TGTGCCTGGAGTGTGGTAGCGGGAGTTAGGGAGCAGTACTTC. This codes for CAWSVVAGVREQYF.

The rearrangement uses TRBV6-5 and TRBJ1-1; D ambiguous. The CDR3 loop spans 12 amino acids. The V gene's germline CDR1 is MNHEY and CDR2 SVGAGI. Deletions cut 5 bases from V and 1 base from J, with 5 bases between. This CDR3 is CASSIWNTEAFF. The DNA for the CDR3 is TGTGCCAGCAGTATATGGAACACTGAAGCTTTCTTT.

The genes are TRBV21-1 and TRBJ1-2. TRBV21-1 is a listed pseudogene. CDR3 length: 15 residues. CDR3 sequence reads: CASSARGGLDYGYTF. The CDR3 DNA is TGTGCCAGCAGCGCCCGCGGGGGGCTGGACTATGGCTACACCTTC.

This sequence joins TRBV6-5 and TRBJ2-3, with 10 positions matching TRBD2. Germline V gene lookup returns CDR1 MNHEY and CDR2 SVGAGI. With 6 bases clipped from V and 5 bases from J, the junction kept 8 bases outside the gene matches. There are 15 residues in the CDR3. This CDR3 reads CASRKLAGVGDTQYF. CDR3 sequence (DNA): TGTGCCAGCAGGAAGCTAGCGGGAGTTGGAGATACGCAGTATTTT.

The J gene is TRBJ2-7, the V gene TRBV7-9, with D possibly being TRBD1 (6 bases). CDR1 and CDR2 from the germline V gene are SEHNR and FQNEAQ (reference sequence). The CDR3 loop spans 17 amino acids. V lost 1 base, J lost 1 base, and 17 bases lay in between. CDR3 in DNA: TGTGCCAGCAGCTTAGGAATGAGGACAGCTTCTTCCTACGAGCAGTACTTC. It specifies CASSLGMRTASSYEQYF.

The J gene is TRBJ1-1, the V gene TRBV30, with D unresolved. The CDR3 is 13 amino acids. Germline CDR1 GTSNPN, CDR2 SVGIG (reference sequence). V was pared by 4 bases and J by 0 bases, with 9 bases between. For the CDR3, the DNA is TGTGCCTGGAAAGGTCAAGTGAACACTGAAGCTTTCTTT. It is translated as CAWKGQVNTEAFF. The entire variable domain, with the rest obtained from reference TRBV30 and TRBJ1-1, is as follows: SQTIHQWPATLVQPVGSPLSLECTVEGTSNPNLYWYRQAAGRGLQLLFYSVGIGQISSEVPQNLSASRPQDRQFILSSKKLLLSDSGFYLCAWKGQVNTEAFFGQGTRLTVV.

V gene TRBV4-1 combines with J gene TRBJ2-7; D ambiguous. Looked up from germline, CDR1 is MGHRA and CDR2 is YSYEKL. V lost 0 bases, J lost 2 bases, and 11 bases lay in between. CDR3 length equals 15 residues. The CDR3 nucleotides read TGCGCCAGCAGCCAAGATCTGGTTTTCACCTACGAGCAGTACTTC. Translated: CASSQDLVFTYEQYF.

There are a few counts of this clone. The gene calls are TRBV30 and TRBJ1-5; the D gene is possibly TRBD1 (6 bases). The CDR3 runs to 13 residues. From germline, CDR1 is GTSNPN and CDR2 SVGIG (reference sequence). Trimming pared 5 bases from V and 4 bases from J, leaving 12 bases between. This CDR3 reads CAWEGGRNQPQHF. CDR3 nucleotides: TGTGCCTGGGAAGGGGGACGTAATCAGCCCCAGCATTTT.

J is TRBJ1-1 and V is TRBV5-4; 12 positions agree with TRBD1. The CDR3 spans 18 residues. CDR1 SGHNT and CDR2 YYREEE come from the germline V gene (reference sequence). J lost 7 bases, V lost 3 bases, and 16 bases had no gene match. The CDR3 reads CASSSTRGTGGLKGEAFF. The CDR3 DNA reads as TGTGCCAGCAGCTCGACCAGGGGGACAGGGGGCCTGAAAGGTGAAGCTTTCTTT.

This rearrangement joins TRBV5-6 to TRBJ1-1; 8 bases are shared with TRBD1. The CDR3 is 16 amino acids. The trim removed 1 base at V and 1 base at J, leaving 6 bases unmatched. Per the germline V gene, CDR1 is SGHDT and CDR2 is YYEEEE. For the CDR3, the DNA is TGTGCCAGCAGCTTGAGGCGACAGGGGCCGAACACTGAAGCTTTCTTT. It translates to CASSLRRQGPNTEAFF. The complete variable domain, with remaining parts taken from reference TRBV5-6 and TRBJ1-1, reads DAGVTQSPTHLIKTRGQQVTLRCSPKSGHDTVSWYQQALGQGPQFIFQYYEEEERQRGNFPDRFSGHQFPNYSSELNVNALLLGDSALYLCASSLRRQGPNTEAFFGQGTRLTVV.

The chain combines TRBV2 with TRBJ2-2; D gene ambiguous. V was trimmed by 3 bases and J by 10 bases, leaving 6 bases between them. Germline CDR1 is SNHLY and CDR2 is FYNNEI. The CDR3 runs 11 residues. Written as DNA, the CDR3 is TGTGCCAGCAGTGAGCTCTTGGAGCTGTTTTTT. Translated, it gives CASSELLELFF.